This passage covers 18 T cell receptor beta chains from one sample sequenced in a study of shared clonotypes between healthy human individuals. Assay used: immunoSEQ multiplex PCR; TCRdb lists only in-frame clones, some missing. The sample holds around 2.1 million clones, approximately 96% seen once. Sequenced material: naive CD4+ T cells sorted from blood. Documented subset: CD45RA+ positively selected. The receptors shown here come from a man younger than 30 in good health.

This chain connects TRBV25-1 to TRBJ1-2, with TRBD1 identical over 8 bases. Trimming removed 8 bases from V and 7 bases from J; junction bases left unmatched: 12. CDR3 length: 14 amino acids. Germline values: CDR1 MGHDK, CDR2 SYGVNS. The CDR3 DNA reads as TGTGCCAGCTTCGGGACAGGACAGAGGTTTGGCTACACCTTC. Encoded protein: CASFGTGQRFGYTF.

The CDR3 region has the DNA TGCGCCAGCAGCTTACAGGGGGCAAGATGGACAGATACGCAGTATTTT. It codes for CASSLQGARWTDTQYF. The rearrangement links TRBV5-1 to TRBJ2-3, with 9 bases fitting TRBD1. V trimming: 2 bases; J trimming: 3 bases; junction bases outside the gene matches: 7. This CDR3 is 16 amino acids long. Per germline, CDR1 SGHRS and CDR2 YFSETQ.

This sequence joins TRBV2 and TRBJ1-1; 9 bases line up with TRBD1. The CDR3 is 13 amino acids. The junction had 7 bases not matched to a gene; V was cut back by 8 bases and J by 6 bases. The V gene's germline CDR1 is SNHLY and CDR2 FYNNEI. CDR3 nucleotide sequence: TGTGCCAGCGCCCGGGGACAGGGCGCTGAAGCTTTCTTT. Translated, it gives CASARGQGAEAFF. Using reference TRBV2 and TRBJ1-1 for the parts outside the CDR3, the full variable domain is EPEVTQTPSHQVTQMGQEVILRCVPISNHLYFYWYRQILGQKVEFLVSFYNNEISEKSEIFDDQFSVERPDGSNFTLKIRSTKLEDSAMYFCASARGQGAEAFFGQGTRLTVV.

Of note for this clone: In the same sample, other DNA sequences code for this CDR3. DNA of the CDR3: TGTGCCTGGAGTCGGGGCGATTATGGCTACACCTTC. It codes for CAWSRGDYGYTF. The V and J genes are TRBV30 and TRBJ1-2; D is perhaps TRBD1 (5 bases). V was trimmed by 2 bases and J by 5 bases, leaving 9 bases between them. From germline, CDR1 is GTSNPN and CDR2 SVGIG (reference sequence). The CDR3 is made up of 12 amino acids. Using reference TRBV30 and TRBJ1-2 for the parts outside the CDR3, the full variable domain is SQTIHQWPATLVQPVGSPLSLECTVEGTSNPNLYWYRQAAGRGLQLLFYSVGIGQISSEVPQNLSASRPQDRQFILSSKKLLLSDSGFYLCAWSRGDYGYTFGSGTRLTVV.

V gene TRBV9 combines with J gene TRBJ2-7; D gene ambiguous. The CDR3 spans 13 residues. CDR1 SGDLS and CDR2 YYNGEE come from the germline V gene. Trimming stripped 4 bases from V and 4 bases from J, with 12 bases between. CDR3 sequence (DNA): TGTGCCAGCAGCATGAGGCCGGGTTACGAGCAGTACTTC. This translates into CASSMRPGYEQYF.

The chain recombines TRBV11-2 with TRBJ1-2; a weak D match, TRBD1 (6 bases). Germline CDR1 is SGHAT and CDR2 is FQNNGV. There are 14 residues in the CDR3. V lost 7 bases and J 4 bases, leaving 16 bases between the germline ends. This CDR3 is CASNTWGLSYGYTF. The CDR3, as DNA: TGTGCCAGCAACACCTGGGGGCTTAGCTATGGCTACACCTTC.

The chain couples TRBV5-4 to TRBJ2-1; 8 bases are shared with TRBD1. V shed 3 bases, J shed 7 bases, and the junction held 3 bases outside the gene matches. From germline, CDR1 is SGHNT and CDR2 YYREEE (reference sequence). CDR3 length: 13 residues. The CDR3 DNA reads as TGTGCCAGCAGCTGGGACAGGACTAATGAGCAGTTCTTC. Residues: CASSWDRTNEQFF.

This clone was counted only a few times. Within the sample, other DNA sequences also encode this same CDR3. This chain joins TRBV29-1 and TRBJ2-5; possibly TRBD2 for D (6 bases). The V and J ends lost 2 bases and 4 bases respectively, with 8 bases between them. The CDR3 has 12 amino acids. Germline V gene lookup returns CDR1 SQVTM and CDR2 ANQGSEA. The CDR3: CSVEKGGETQYF. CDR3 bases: TGCAGCGTTGAAAAGGGAGGAGAGACCCAGTACTTC.

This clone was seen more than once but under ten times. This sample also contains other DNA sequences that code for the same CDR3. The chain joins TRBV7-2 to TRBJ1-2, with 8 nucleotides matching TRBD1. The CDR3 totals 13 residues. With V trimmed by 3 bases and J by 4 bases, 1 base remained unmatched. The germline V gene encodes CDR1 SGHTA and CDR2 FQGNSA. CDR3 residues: CASSLGQVYGYTF. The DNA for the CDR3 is TGTGCCAGCAGCTTGGGACAGGTCTATGGCTACACCTTC.

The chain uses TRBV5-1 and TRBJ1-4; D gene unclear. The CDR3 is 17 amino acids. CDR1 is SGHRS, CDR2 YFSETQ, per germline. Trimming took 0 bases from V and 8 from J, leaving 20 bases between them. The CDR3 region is CASSLDGSLGSGEKLFF. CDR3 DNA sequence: TGCGCCAGCAGCTTGGATGGCTCCTTGGGTAGCGGCGAAAAACTGTTTTTT.

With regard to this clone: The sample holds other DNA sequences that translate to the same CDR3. The CDR3 DNA reads TGTGCCAGCAGCGTAGGGACAGGGAAAGAGACCCAGTACTTC. This codes for CASSVGTGKETQYF. V is TRBV9 and J is TRBJ2-5, with 8 bases lining up with TRBD1. V lost 0 bases and J lost 3; bases outside the gene matches: 1. Germline assignment: CDR1 SGDLS and CDR2 YYNGEE. CDR3 length: 14 residues.

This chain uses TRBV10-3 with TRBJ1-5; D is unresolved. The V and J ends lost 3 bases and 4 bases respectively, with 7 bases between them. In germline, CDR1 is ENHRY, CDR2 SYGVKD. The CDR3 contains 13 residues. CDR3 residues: CAISDVKNQPQHF. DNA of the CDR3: TGTGCCATCAGTGACGTCAAGAATCAGCCCCAGCATTTT.

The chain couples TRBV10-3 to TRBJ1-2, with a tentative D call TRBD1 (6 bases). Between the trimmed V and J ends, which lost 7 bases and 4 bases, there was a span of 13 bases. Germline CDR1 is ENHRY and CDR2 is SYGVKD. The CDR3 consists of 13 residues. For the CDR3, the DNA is TGTGCCATCAACTCCGGGGGCAGCTATGGCTACACCTTC. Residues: CAINSGGSYGYTF.

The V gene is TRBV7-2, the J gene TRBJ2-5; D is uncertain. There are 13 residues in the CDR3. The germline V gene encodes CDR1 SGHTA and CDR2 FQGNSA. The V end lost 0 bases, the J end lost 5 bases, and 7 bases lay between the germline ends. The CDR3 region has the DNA TGTGCCAGCAGCTTAGCCCTGTGGGAGACCCAGTACTTC. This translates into CASSLALWETQYF.

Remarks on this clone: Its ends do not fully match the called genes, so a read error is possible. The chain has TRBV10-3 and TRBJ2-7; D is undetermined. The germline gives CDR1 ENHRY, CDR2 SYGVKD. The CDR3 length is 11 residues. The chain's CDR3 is CAISDGDNSHF. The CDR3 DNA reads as TGTGCCATCAGTGACGGTGACAACTCGCACTTC.

In DNA form, the CDR3 reads TGTGCCGTACGACAGAGATTAGACTATGGCTACACCTTC. This sequence encodes CAVRQRLDYGYTF. The rearrangement links TRBV21-1 to TRBJ1-2; the table's TRBD1 call for D was not verified on the DNA. TRBV21-1 has pseudogene status. This CDR3 is 13 amino acids long.

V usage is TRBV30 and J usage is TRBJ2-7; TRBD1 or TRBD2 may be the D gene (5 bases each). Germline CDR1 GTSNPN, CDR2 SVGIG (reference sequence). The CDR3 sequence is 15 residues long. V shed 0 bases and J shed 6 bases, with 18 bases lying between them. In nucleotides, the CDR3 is TGTGCCTGGAGTGTCCCGGTCCGAGGGGCTGGCGAGCAGTACTTC. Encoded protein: CAWSVPVRGAGEQYF.

CDR3: CASSFDRGQGEQYF. Here the CDR3 DNA reads TGTGCCAGCAGCTTTGACAGGGGGCAGGGGGAGCAGTACTTC. The chain couples TRBV5-6 to TRBJ2-7; 10 bases are shared with TRBD1. V lost 2 bases, J lost 7 bases, and 6 bases stayed unmatched. The CDR3 runs 14 residues. Germline V CDR1 and CDR2: SGHDT, YYEEEE.